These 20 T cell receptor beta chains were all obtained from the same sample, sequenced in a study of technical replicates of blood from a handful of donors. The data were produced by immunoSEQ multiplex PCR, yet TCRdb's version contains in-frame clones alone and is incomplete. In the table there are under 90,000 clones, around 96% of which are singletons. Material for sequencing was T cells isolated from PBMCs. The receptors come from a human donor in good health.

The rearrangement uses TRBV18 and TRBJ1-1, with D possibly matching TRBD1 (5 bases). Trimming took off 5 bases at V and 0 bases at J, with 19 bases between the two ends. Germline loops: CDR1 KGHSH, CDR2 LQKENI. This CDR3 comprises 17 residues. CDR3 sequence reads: CASSSPEGPPLNTEAFF. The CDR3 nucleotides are TGTGCCAGCTCAAGCCCGGAGGGGCCACCTTTGAACACTGAAGCTTTCTTT.

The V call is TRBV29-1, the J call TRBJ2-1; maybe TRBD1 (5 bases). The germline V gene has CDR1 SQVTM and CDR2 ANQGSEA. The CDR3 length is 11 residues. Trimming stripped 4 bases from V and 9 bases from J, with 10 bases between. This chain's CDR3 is CSVAGRGEQFF. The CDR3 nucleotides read TGCAGCGTTGCCGGAAGGGGTGAGCAGTTCTTC.

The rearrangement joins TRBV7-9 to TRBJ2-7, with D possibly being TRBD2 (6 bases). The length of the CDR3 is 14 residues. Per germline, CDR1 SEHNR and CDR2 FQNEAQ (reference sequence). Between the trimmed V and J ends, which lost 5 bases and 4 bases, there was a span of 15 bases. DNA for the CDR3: TGTGCCAGCAGCGACCCGGGACTCCAATACGAGCAGTACTTC. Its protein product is CASSDPGLQYEQYF.

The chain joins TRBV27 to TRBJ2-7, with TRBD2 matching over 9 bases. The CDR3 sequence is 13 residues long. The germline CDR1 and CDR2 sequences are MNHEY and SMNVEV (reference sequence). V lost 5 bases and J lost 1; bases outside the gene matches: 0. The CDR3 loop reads CASSAGGSYEQYF. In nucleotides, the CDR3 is TGTGCCAGCAGTGCGGGAGGGTCCTACGAGCAGTACTTC.

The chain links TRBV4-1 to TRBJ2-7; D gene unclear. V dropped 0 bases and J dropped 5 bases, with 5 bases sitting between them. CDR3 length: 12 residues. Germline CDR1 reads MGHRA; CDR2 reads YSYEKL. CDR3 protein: CASSQEGNEQYF. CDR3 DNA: TGCGCCAGCAGCCAAGAGGGCAACGAGCAGTACTTC.

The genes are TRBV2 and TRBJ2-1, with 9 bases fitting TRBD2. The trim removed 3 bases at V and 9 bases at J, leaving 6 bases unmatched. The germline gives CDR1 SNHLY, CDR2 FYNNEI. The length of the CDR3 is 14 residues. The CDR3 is CASSDVAGVGEQFF. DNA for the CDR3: TGTGCCAGCAGTGATGTAGCGGGAGTGGGTGAGCAGTTCTTC.

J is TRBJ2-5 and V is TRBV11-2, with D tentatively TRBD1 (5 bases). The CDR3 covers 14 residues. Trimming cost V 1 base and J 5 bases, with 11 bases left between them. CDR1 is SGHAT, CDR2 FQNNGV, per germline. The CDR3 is CASSLVTGRETQYF. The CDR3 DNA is TGTGCCAGCAGCTTAGTCACAGGCAGGGAGACCCAGTACTTC.

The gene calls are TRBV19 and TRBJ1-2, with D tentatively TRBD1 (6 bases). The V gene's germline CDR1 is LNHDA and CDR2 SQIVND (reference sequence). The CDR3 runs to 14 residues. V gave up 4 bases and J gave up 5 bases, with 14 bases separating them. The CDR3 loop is CASSTPGEIYGYTF. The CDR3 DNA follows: TGTGCCAGTAGTACGCCAGGGGAGATTTATGGCTACACCTTC.

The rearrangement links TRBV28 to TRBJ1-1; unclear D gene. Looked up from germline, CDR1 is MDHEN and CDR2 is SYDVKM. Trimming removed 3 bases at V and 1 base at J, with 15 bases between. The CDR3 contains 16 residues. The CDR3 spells CASSLRFVRQNTEAFF. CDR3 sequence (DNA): TGTGCCAGCAGTTTGCGCTTTGTGAGACAGAACACTGAAGCTTTCTTT.

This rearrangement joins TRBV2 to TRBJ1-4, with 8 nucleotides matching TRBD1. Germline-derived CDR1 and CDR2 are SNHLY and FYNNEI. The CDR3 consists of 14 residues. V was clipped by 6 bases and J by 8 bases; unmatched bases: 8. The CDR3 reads CASRLTGVGEKLFF. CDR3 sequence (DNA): TGTGCCAGCAGACTGACAGGGGTCGGGGAAAAACTGTTTTTT.

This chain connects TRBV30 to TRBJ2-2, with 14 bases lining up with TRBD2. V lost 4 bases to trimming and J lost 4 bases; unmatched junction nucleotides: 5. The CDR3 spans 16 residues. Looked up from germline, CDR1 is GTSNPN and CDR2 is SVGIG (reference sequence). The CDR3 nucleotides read TGTGCCTGGAAGGGACTAGCGGGGGCCACCACCGGGGAGCTGTTTTTT. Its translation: CAWKGLAGATTGELFF.

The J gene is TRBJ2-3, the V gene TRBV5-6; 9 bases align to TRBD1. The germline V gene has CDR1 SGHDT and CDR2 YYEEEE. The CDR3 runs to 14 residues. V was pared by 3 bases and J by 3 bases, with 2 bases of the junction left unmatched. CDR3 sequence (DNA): TGTGCCAGCAGCTCGGGACAGGGTACAGATACGCAGTATTTT. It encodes CASSSGQGTDTQYF. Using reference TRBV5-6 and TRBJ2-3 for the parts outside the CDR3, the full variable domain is DAGVTQSPTHLIKTRGQQVTLRCSPKSGHDTVSWYQQALGQGPQFIFQYYEEEERQRGNFPDRFSGHQFPNYSSELNVNALLLGDSALYLCASSSGQGTDTQYFGPGTRLTVL.

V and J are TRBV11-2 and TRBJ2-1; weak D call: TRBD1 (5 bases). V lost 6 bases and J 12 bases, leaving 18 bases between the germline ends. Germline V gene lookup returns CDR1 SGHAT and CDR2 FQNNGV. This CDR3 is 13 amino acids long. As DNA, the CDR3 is TGTGCCAGCAGACTGCACCCTCAGGGTGTGCAGTTCTTC. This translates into CASRLHPQGVQFF.

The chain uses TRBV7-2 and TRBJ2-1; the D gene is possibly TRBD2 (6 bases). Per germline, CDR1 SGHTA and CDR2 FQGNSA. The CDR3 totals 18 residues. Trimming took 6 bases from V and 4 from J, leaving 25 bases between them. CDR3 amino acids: CASSSPPRERALYNEQFF. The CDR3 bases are TGTGCCAGCAGTTCCCCCCCTAGGGAGCGGGCGCTGTACAATGAGCAGTTCTTC.

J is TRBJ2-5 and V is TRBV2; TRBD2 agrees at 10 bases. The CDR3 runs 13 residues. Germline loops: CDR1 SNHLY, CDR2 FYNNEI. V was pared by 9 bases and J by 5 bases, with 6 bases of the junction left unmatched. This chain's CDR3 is CARGLAAPETQYF. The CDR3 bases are TGTGCCAGAGGACTAGCGGCCCCGGAGACCCAGTACTTC.

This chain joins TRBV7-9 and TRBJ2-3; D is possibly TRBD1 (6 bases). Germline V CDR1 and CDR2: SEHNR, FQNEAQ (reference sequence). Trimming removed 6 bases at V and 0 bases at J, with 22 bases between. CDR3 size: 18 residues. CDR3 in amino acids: CASRPSPPTGSSTDTQYF. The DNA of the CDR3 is TGTGCCAGCAGACCCTCGCCACCGACAGGATCTAGCACAGATACGCAGTATTTT.

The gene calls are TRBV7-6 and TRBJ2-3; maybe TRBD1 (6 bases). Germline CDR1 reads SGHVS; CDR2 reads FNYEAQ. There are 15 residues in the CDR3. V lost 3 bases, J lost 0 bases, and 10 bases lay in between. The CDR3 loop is CASSFRTESTDTQYF. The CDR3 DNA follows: TGTGCCAGCAGCTTTAGGACAGAGAGCACAGATACGCAGTATTTT.

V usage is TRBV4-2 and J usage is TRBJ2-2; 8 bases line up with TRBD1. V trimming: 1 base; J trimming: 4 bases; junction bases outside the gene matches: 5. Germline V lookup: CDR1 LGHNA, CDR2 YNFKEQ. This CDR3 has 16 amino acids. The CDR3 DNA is TGTGCCAGCAGCCAAGTGAGGACAGGGATCACCGGGGAGCTGTTTTTT. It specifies CASSQVRTGITGELFF.

The CDR3 loop is CASSSQGIEQYF. CDR3 DNA: TGTGCCAGCAGTTCCCAGGGGATCGAGCAGTACTTC. The V call is TRBV28, the J call TRBJ2-7, with D possibly being TRBD1 (6 bases). This CDR3 has 12 amino acids. Trimming shortened V by 4 bases and J by 6 bases, and 10 bases separated the two germline ends. The germline CDR1 and CDR2 sequences are MDHEN and SYDVKM.

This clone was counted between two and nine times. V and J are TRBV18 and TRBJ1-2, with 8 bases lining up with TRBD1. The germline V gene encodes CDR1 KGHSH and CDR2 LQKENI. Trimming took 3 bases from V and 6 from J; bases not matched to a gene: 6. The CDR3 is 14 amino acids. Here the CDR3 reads CASSPPGQAHGYTF. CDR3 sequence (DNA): TGTGCCAGCTCACCTCCGGGACAGGCTCATGGCTACACCTTC.